These T cell receptor beta chains were read from a single sample in a study of blood T cell repertoires in COVID-19. The data were produced by immunoSEQ multiplex PCR, yet TCRdb's version contains in-frame clones alone and is incomplete. The sample records approximately 150,000 clones, approximately 84% being singletons. The source material was peripheral blood. The receptors come from an elderly woman with COVID-19, enrolled during active disease. Both conserved end residues are part of each CDR3. A D gene is named only where the DNA matches it firmly. The listing skips clone size in some rows; elsewhere it reads once, few, many or a size class.

-	TRBV19	TRBJ1-1	TRBD1	TGTGCCAGTAGTATAGTGTGGCAGGGGGCTAACACTGAAGCTTTCTTT	CASSIVWQGANTEAFF
-	TRBV28	TRBJ1-1	-	TGTGCCAGCACCCCTTGGACAGACTCGAACACTGAAGCTTTCTTT	CASTPWTDSNTEAFF
-	TRBV18	TRBJ1-6	-	TGTGCCAGCTCACCACCGCCCAGGGGAATCTCACCCCTCCACTTT	CASSPPPRGISPLHF
-	TRBV28	TRBJ2-2	TRBD2	TGTGCCAGCAGTTTGGGAGCGGGGGTATGGGTAGCGAACACCGGGGAGCTGTTTTTT	CASSLGAGVWVANTGELFF
-	TRBV5-1	TRBJ2-7	TRBD1	TGCGCCAGCAGCTTAAGGACAGGAACCTACGAGCAGTACTTC	CASSLRTGTYEQYF
-	TRBV19	TRBJ1-2	TRBD1	TGTGCCAGTAGCCAACAACGACAGGGGCTCTATGGCTACACCTTC	CASSQQRQGLYGYTF
-	TRBV21-1	TRBJ2-1	-	TGTGCCAGCAGCAAAGCCCTTATTCTAGCGGAGGGCTACAATGAGCAGTTCTTC	CASSKALILAEGYNEQFF
-	TRBV5-1	TRBJ1-6	-	TGCGCCAGCAGCTTTTATTTGGCGACAGCCTATTCACCCCTCCACTTT	CASSFYLATAYSPLHF
-	TRBV28	TRBJ2-3	-	TGTGCCAGCAGCCCTCGGCGGGTAGACACAGATACGCAGTATTTT	CASSPRRVDTDTQYF
-	TRBV9	TRBJ2-5	TRBD2	TGTGCCAGCAGCGTAGCTACGGGACTAGCGGGGGGACAGACCCAGTACTTC	CASSVATGLAGGQTQYF
-	TRBV28	TRBJ2-3	-	TGTGCCAGCAGTTCTGACAGTCATACGCAGTATTTT	CASSSDSHTQYF
-	TRBV11-2	TRBJ2-1	TRBD1	TGTGCCAGCAGCCTGGGACAGGGGGAGTCCTACAATGAGCAGTTCTTC	CASSLGQGESYNEQFF
-	TRBV7-3	TRBJ1-1	TRBD1	TGTGCCAGCACCCAGGGGGGAAGCACTGAAGCTTTCTTT	CASTQGGSTEAFF
-	TRBV7-2	TRBJ1-2	TRBD1	TGTGCCAGCAGTTTGGACAGGGCCGCGAAGAACTATGGCTACACCTTC	CASSLDRAAKNYGYTF
-	TRBV6-5	TRBJ2-7	-	TGTGCCAGCAGTTACTCGTGGAGGGGGCCCTACGAGCAGTACTTC	CASSYSWRGPYEQYF
-	TRBV2	TRBJ1-4	-	TGTGCCAGCAGCGCTACAGGGTCAACTAATGAAAAACTGTTTTTT	CASSATGSTNEKLFF
few	TRBV11-2	TRBJ2-7	TRBD2	TGTGCCAGCAGCTTTAGCGGGGCAGGCTACGAGCAGTACTTC	CASSFSGAGYEQYF
-	TRBV2	TRBJ2-3	TRBD1	TGTGCCAGCAGGGACAGGGGAGATACGCAGTATTTT	CASRDRGDTQYF
-	TRBV27	TRBJ1-6	TRBD1	TGTGCCAGCAGTCAGACAGGGTCCTATAATTCACCCCTCCACTTT	CASSQTGSYNSPLHF
-	TRBV7-9	TRBJ1-4	TRBD1	TGTGCCAGCAGCGCGGACAGGGATGGTGAAAAACTGTTTTTT	CASSADRDGEKLFF
-	TRBV7-8	TRBJ2-7	-	TGTGCCAGCAGCTTTCTCAGGGGCATCTACGAGCAGTACTTC	CASSFLRGIYEQYF
-	TRBV18	TRBJ1-1	-	TGTGCCAGCTCACCTCGACAGCTGCTAAACACTGAAGCTTTCTTT	CASSPRQLLNTEAFF
-	TRBV5-1	TRBJ2-2	TRBD2	TGCGCCAGCAGTTACGCCATAACTAGCGGGAGGGCCACCGGGGAGCTGTTTTTT	CASSYAITSGRATGELFF
-	TRBV19	TRBJ2-3	TRBD1	TGTGCCACAGGACAGGGGATTATCGCAGATACGCAGTATTTT	CATGQGIIADTQYF
few	TRBV7-2	TRBJ1-3	-	TGTGCCAGCAGAGGGAGTCTCTCTGGAAACACCATATATTTT	CASRGSLSGNTIYF
-	TRBV11-2	TRBJ2-1	TRBD2	TGTGCCAGCAGATCTAGCGGGAGGGCCCGGGAGCAGTTCTTC	CASRSSGRAREQFF
-	TRBV27	TRBJ1-1	TRBD1	TGTGCCTCCCGGGAACAGGGGTACGCGGGGACTGAAGCTTTCTTT	CASREQGYAGTEAFF
-	TRBV6-5	TRBJ2-3	-	TGTGCCAGCAGTCTCACAGATACGCAGTATTTT	CASSLTDTQYF
-	TRBV7-3	TRBJ2-7	-	TGTGCCAGCAGCTTAAATTCGGCCTACGAGCAGTACTTC	CASSLNSAYEQYF
few	TRBV18	TRBJ1-2	-	TGTGCCAGCTCACCATTGGAGGGTATAGTCTACTATGGCTACACCTTC	CASSPLEGIVYYGYTF
-	TRBV3-1/TRBV3-2	TRBJ1-6	TRBD1	TGTGCCAGCAGCCAGGGGTTTTCGACAGGGACGTCACCCCTCCACTTT	CASSQGFSTGTSPLHF